The 13 T cell receptor beta chains presented below share a single source sample, sequenced in a study of blood T cell repertoires in COVID-19. Produced via immunoSEQ multiplex PCR; TCRdb's table is partial and in-frame only. The data show 50,000 to 75,000 clones, roughly three quarters seen once. The sequencing sample was made of peripheral blood. The source is a man aged 60 to 69 with COVID-19, enrolled during active disease.

The chain couples TRBV3-1 (or the pseudogene TRBV3-2) to TRBJ1-2, with a weak D call TRBD1 (5 bases). This CDR3 contains 12 residues. Germline CDR1 and CDR2: LGHDT and YNNKEL (reference sequence). V lost 1 base and J lost 6, with 6 bases in between. The CDR3 bases are TGTGCCAGCAGCCAAGGACAGCATGGCTACACCTTC. This sequence encodes CASSQGQHGYTF.

The rearrangement joins TRBV5-1 to TRBJ2-3, with 9 bases that match TRBD2. Trimming cost V 4 bases and J 0 bases; bases outside gene matches: 3. This CDR3 has 15 amino acids. CDR1 is SGHRS, CDR2 YFSETQ, per germline. The CDR3 coding sequence is TGCGCCAGCAGCAGGCTAGCGGGAAGCACAGATACGCAGTATTTT. Translation gives CASSRLAGSTDTQYF.

V gene TRBV19 combines with J gene TRBJ2-5; 8 nucleotides align to TRBD2. Germline CDR1 LNHDA, CDR2 SQIVND (reference sequence). After removal of 1 base from V and 3 bases from J, the junction contained 4 bases not matched to a gene. This CDR3 is built from 15 residues. The CDR3 spells CASSIGGGRKETQYF. CDR3 DNA: TGTGCCAGTAGTATAGGGGGCGGGAGGAAAGAGACCCAGTACTTC.

The CDR3 sequence: CASPGGLLQETQYF. The CDR3 DNA is TGTGCCAGCCCGGGGGGACTGCTTCAAGAGACCCAGTACTTC. The V and J genes are TRBV7-9 and TRBJ2-5; 7 bases map to TRBD2. The CDR3 has 14 residues. Trimming at V came to 8 bases and at J to 2 bases, leaving 8 bases not matched to a gene. Germline CDR1 SEHNR, CDR2 FQNEAQ (reference sequence).

The V and J genes are TRBV5-5 and TRBJ1-6; D remains unclear. The CDR3 totals 14 residues. From germline, CDR1 is SGHKS and CDR2 YYEKEE (reference sequence). The V and J ends lost 5 bases and 5 bases respectively, with 11 bases between them. CDR3 nucleotide sequence: TGTGCCAGCAGGGGAGTTGTCAATAATTCACCCCTCCACTTT. This gives the protein CASRGVVNNSPLHF.

The genes are TRBV18 and TRBJ1-2; perhaps TRBD1 as D (6 bases). The CDR3 is 15 amino acids. The V end was cut by 0 bases, the J end by 3 bases, with 11 bases between. The germline CDR1 and CDR2 sequences are KGHSH and LQKENI. The CDR3 sequence is CASSPPQTGDYGYTF. For the CDR3, the DNA is TGTGCCAGCTCACCACCACAGACAGGAGACTATGGCTACACCTTC. Based on the CDR3 plus reference TRBV18 and TRBJ1-2, the full variable domain is NAGVMQNPRHLVRRRGQEARLRCSPMKGHSHVYWYRQLPEEGLKFMVYLQKENIIDESGMPKERFSAEFPKEGPSILRIQQVVRGDSAAYFCASSPPQTGDYGYTFGSGTRLTVV.

The chain links TRBV5-1 to TRBJ2-2; 13 bases are a match to TRBD2. Trimming cost V 3 bases and J 6 bases; bases outside gene matches: 5. CDR3 length: 16 amino acids. Germline CDR1 reads SGHRS; CDR2 reads YFSETQ. The CDR3 region is CASSWGTSGMAGELFF. Here the CDR3 DNA reads TGCGCCAGCAGCTGGGGGACTAGCGGGATGGCCGGGGAGCTGTTTTTT.

The CDR3: CASSPHPGGLSYEQYF. In DNA form, the CDR3 reads TGTGCCAGCAGCCCCCACCCAGGGGGACTCTCCTACGAGCAGTACTTC. The chain employs TRBV9 and TRBJ2-7, with a possible D match to TRBD1 (7 bases). The ends were cut back, 4 bases at V and 0 bases at J, with 17 bases in the middle. The CDR3 spans 16 residues. In germline, CDR1 is SGDLS, CDR2 YYNGEE.

This clone was picked up many times. This chain uses TRBV19 with TRBJ2-2; 10 positions agree with TRBD2. This CDR3 is 15 amino acids long. V dropped 7 bases and J dropped 6; count of bases not matched to a gene: 8. Per germline, CDR1 LNHDA and CDR2 SQIVND (reference sequence). The CDR3 here is CASTGLAGAAGELFF. The CDR3 coding sequence is TGTGCCAGTACAGGGCTAGCGGGAGCGGCCGGGGAGCTGTTTTTT.

V and J are TRBV2 and TRBJ2-1; D is possibly TRBD2 (6 bases). Germline V gene sequence: CDR1 SNHLY, CDR2 FYNNEI. Trimming left V 8 bases short and J 0 bases short, with 8 bases between. This CDR3 has 13 residues. CDR3 sequence (DNA): TGTGCCAGCCGGGGGAGCTCCTACAATGAGCAGTTCTTC. It yields the protein CASRGSSYNEQFF.

The chain employs TRBV5-5 and TRBJ2-7, with 8 bases lining up with TRBD1. This CDR3 contains 16 residues. V trimming: 0 bases; J trimming: 0 bases; junction bases outside the gene matches: 5. Germline loops: CDR1 SGHKS, CDR2 YYEKEE (reference sequence). The CDR3, as DNA: TGTGCCAGCAGCTTGGACCCCGGGACAGGCTCCTACGAGCAGTACTTC. Protein: CASSLDPGTGSYEQYF.

The J gene is TRBJ2-3, the V gene TRBV5-3, with TRBD1 matching over 8 bases. TRBV5-3 is classed as an ORF, of uncertain function. The CDR3 runs 14 residues. V gave up 2 bases and J gave up 2 bases; unmatched junction bases: 1. In DNA, the CDR3 is TGTGCCAGAAGCTTCAGGGGGCCCACAGATACGCAGTATTTT. It translates to CARSFRGPTDTQYF.

The V gene is TRBV10-3, the J gene TRBJ1-2; D is undetermined. The ends were cut back, 1 base at V and 8 bases at J, with 20 bases in the middle. The CDR3 is 16 residues long. The germline gives CDR1 ENHRY, CDR2 SYGVKD. The CDR3: CAISELRVSPRGGYTF. CDR3 in DNA: TGTGCCATCAGTGAGTTGAGGGTTTCCCCTAGAGGAGGCTACACCTTC.